Listed below are T cell receptor beta chains from one sample, sequenced in a study of cytomegalovirus exposure and HLA in healthy donors. Assay used: immunoSEQ multiplex PCR; TCRdb lists only in-frame clones, some missing. This sample has around 150,000 clones, with 82% found just once. The sequencing sample was made of PBMCs. These receptors came from a girl aged 10 to 17 in good health and CMV-seropositive. The conserved cysteine and the conserved F or W are not part of the CDR3 here. The order of the fields is V gene, J gene, CDR3 protein.

>TRBV27|TRBJ1-2
ASSPLSDRVGYT
>TRBV29-1|TRBJ2-5
SVEDTGAGETQY
>TRBV20-1|TRBJ1-2
SATGNYGYT
>TRBV29-1|TRBJ1-2
SVMVSGGGYT
>TRBV19|TRBJ2-3
ASSTGTSGREGTQY
>TRBV19|TRBJ1-1
ASMRNGLAF
>TRBV9|TRBJ1-2
ASSATGSYT
>TRBV6-1|TRBJ1-5
ASSALRGGSNQPQH
>TRBV5-4|TRBJ2-5
ASSGGSWGETQY
>TRBV29-1|TRBJ2-7
SVRTRDRPYEQY
>TRBV5-6|TRBJ1-3
ASSSTGAGNTIY
>TRBV7-3|TRBJ2-7
ASSQSPDRGLYEQY
>TRBV30|TRBJ1-5
AWSADSTSNQPQH
>TRBV7-6|TRBJ2-1
ASSPDRPGNEQF
>TRBV2|TRBJ2-5
ASSELGLAGVETQY
>TRBV27|TRBJ2-7
ASRRTRTYEQY
>TRBV28|TRBJ2-7
ASSTRDSSYEQY
>TRBV7-2|TRBJ2-7
ASSEVGAYEQY
>TRBV2|TRBJ1-5
ASTGQGYNQPQH
>TRBV5-6|TRBJ2-1
ASSLETSYGNEQF
>TRBV4-3|TRBJ2-1
ASSLGTGGNEQF
>TRBV11-2|TRBJ2-7
ASRPGQGTSGGYEQY
>TRBV2|TRBJ1-5
ASSPGRFGQPQH